The 23 T cell receptor beta chains below come from one sample, sequenced in a study of blood T cells in healthy people across ages. With a J-beta primer mix and a sample-barcoded 5' primer, a second PCR ran about 7 to 12 cycles. TCRdb processed the 5' RACE reads anew with MiXCR; each CDR3 protein has one entry. The sample lists hundreds of thousands of distinct CDR3 sequences; 43% were seen once. Sequenced input: blood. The receptors shown here come from a woman in her fifties or sixties in good health.

This chain connects TRBV27 to TRBJ1-4, with 7 bases lining up with TRBD1. This CDR3 region has 14 residues. Trimming removed 2 bases from V and 7 bases from J; junction bases left unmatched: 4. CDR1 and CDR2 (germline): MNHEY, SMNVEV (reference sequence). CDR3 region: CASSLQGVGEKLFF. DNA of the CDR3: TGTGCCAGCAGTTTACAGGGGGTTGGTGAAAAACTGTTTTTT.

The chain carries TRBV7-2 and TRBJ1-1, with 7 bases aligning to TRBD1. Germline lookup yields CDR1 SGHTA and CDR2 FQGNSA. The CDR3 runs 14 residues. J lost 5 bases, V lost 1 base, and 4 bases had no gene match. This chain's CDR3 is CASSLVHRGTEAFF. CDR3 nucleotides: TGTGCCAGCAGCTTAGTCCACAGGGGAACTGAAGCTTTCTTT.

The chain has TRBV4-3 and TRBJ2-7; 8 positions match TRBD2. Germline CDR1 is LGHNA and CDR2 is YSLEER. Trimming removed 6 bases from V and 2 bases from J; junction bases left unmatched: 9. The CDR3 runs 15 residues. CDR3 region: CASSSERGITYEQYF. CDR3 DNA: TGCGCCAGCAGTTCCGAGCGGGGGATTACCTACGAGCAGTACTTC.

The chain employs TRBV19 and TRBJ2-1; TRBD2 agrees at 10 bases. CDR3 length equals 16 residues. Trimming at V came to 5 bases and at J to 2 bases, leaving 6 bases not matched to a gene. Looked up from germline, CDR1 is LNHDA and CDR2 is SQIVND (reference sequence). CDR3 region: CASSRTSGNAYNEQFF. CDR3 nucleotide sequence: TGTGCCAGTAGTCGGACTAGCGGTAATGCCTACAATGAGCAGTTCTTC.

At least ten counts were recorded for this clonotype. The DNA for the CDR3 is TGTGCCAGCAGCCCGAGACAGGGGGGTGAGCAGTTCTTC. The encoded protein is CASSPRQGGEQFF. The rearrangement joins TRBV7-9 to TRBJ2-1, with 9 bases identical to TRBD1. V was clipped by 5 bases and J by 9 bases; unmatched bases: 5. The CDR3 consists of 13 residues. Germline CDR1 is SEHNR and CDR2 is FQNEAQ (reference sequence). Complete variable domain (other parts from reference TRBV7-9 and TRBJ2-1): DTGVSQNPRHKITKRGQNVTFRCDPISEHNRLYWYRQTLGQGPEFLTYFQNEAQLEKSRLLSDRFSAERPKGSFSTLEIQRTEQGDSAMYLCASSPRQGGEQFFGPGTRLTVL.

The chain combines TRBV9 with TRBJ2-7; 7 nucleotides match TRBD1. V shed 2 bases, J shed 1 base, and the junction held 3 bases outside the gene matches. Germline CDR1 and CDR2: SGDLS and YYNGEE. The CDR3 loop spans 14 amino acids. The CDR3 loop is CASSVTGESYEQYF. The CDR3 DNA reads as TGTGCCAGCAGCGTCACAGGGGAATCCTACGAGCAGTACTTC.

The chain combines TRBV7-9 with TRBJ2-1, with a tentative D call TRBD2 (7 bases). V was cut by 10 bases and J by 4 bases, with 14 bases left in between. This CDR3 contains 13 residues. CDR1 SEHNR and CDR2 FQNEAQ come from the germline V gene (reference sequence). This CDR3 is CATEAGAYNEQFF. The CDR3 DNA reads TGTGCCACGGAGGCGGGGGCTTACAATGAGCAGTTCTTC.

The chain couples TRBV20-1 to TRBJ2-7; TRBD2 agrees at 11 bases. Per the germline V gene, CDR1 is DFQATT and CDR2 is SNEGSKA (reference sequence). The CDR3 totals 16 residues. V was pared by 4 bases and J by 0 bases, with 8 bases of the junction left unmatched. This CDR3 is CSAITGLAASSYEQYF. CDR3 DNA sequence: TGCAGTGCTATAACGGGACTAGCGGCAAGCTCCTACGAGCAGTACTTC.

As regards this clonotype: A read error is possible here, since a much larger clone lies one base away. The V and J genes are TRBV6-2 or TRBV6-3 and TRBJ2-3; tentative D call: TRBD2 (6 bases). CDR1 is MNHEY and CDR2 is SVGEGT in the germline V gene. The CDR3 totals 12 residues. The CDR3 DNA sequence: TGTGCCGGCAGTTGGGAGGCCGATACGCAGTATTTT. Encoded protein: CAGSWEADTQYF.

This clonotype was detected only a few times. The rearrangement uses TRBV12-3 or TRBV12-4 and TRBJ2-3; the D gene is possibly TRBD2 (7 bases). Deletions cut 6 bases from V and 1 base from J, with 20 bases between. This CDR3 is 17 amino acids long. The CDR3, as DNA: TGTGCCAGCAGCCTTGGAGGGGGGGCCTCAGGCACAGATACGCAGTATTTT. It is translated as CASSLGGGASGTDTQYF.

The V call is TRBV27, the J call TRBJ1-1, with TRBD1 matching over 7 bases. The CDR3 is made up of 15 amino acids. CDR1 MNHEY and CDR2 SMNVEV come from the germline V gene (reference sequence). J was trimmed by 4 bases and V by 7 bases; bases with no gene match: 12. The CDR3 here is CASTKEGAGGTEAFF. For the CDR3, the DNA is TGTGCCAGCACTAAGGAGGGGGCGGGAGGCACTGAAGCTTTCTTT.

The rearrangement uses TRBV7-2 and TRBJ2-5, with TRBD1 matching 7 bases. From germline, CDR1 is SGHTA and CDR2 FQGNSA. V dropped 4 bases and J dropped 11; count of bases not matched to a gene: 16. The CDR3 runs 15 residues. The DNA for the CDR3 is TGTGCCAGCAGCTCCATGGGACAGAGTTACAATGAGCAGTACTTC. It yields the protein CASSSMGQSYNEQYF.

The gene calls are TRBV28 and TRBJ1-4, with 7 bases that match TRBD1. The CDR3 has 15 amino acids. The germline gives CDR1 MDHEN, CDR2 SYDVKM. The trim removed 4 bases at V and 5 bases at J, leaving 7 bases unmatched. CDR3 residues: CASSYSGQSNEKLFF. CDR3 DNA sequence: TGTGCCAGCAGTTATTCGGGACAGTCGAATGAAAAACTGTTTTTT. The full variable domain, rest sourced from reference TRBV28 and TRBJ1-4, is DVKVTQSSRYLVKRTGEKVFLECVQDMDHENMFWYRQDPGLGLRLIYFSYDVKMKEKGDIPEGYSVSREKKERFSLILESASTNQTSMYLCASSYSGQSNEKLFFGSGTQLSVL.

This chain links TRBV12-3 or TRBV12-4 with TRBJ2-4; 12 positions agree with TRBD2. CDR3 length: 14 residues. Germline trimming cut 6 bases from V and 13 bases from J; bases unmatched to any gene: 10. CDR3 sequence: CASSSSGRAPQQYF. The DNA of the CDR3 is TGTGCCAGCAGCTCTAGCGGGAGGGCGCCCCAGCAGTACTTC.

This chain links TRBV3-1 with TRBJ1-5; possible D gene TRBD1, 6 bases. This CDR3 comprises 14 residues. Trimming shortened V by 4 bases and J by 7 bases, and 14 bases separated the two germline ends. Germline CDR1 LGHDT, CDR2 YNNKEL (reference sequence). The CDR3 DNA reads as TGTGCCAGCAGCCGACAGGAGGAGAGGCAGCCCCAGCATTTT. Translation gives CASSRQEERQPQHF.

The chain has TRBV9 and TRBJ2-2; D call uncertain. Per the germline V gene, CDR1 is SGDLS and CDR2 is YYNGEE. The V end was cut by 4 bases, the J end by 6 bases, with 7 bases between. The CDR3 totals 12 residues. This chain's CDR3 is CASSIRPGELFF. The CDR3 DNA follows: TGTGCCAGCAGCATCCGTCCCGGGGAGCTGTTTTTT.

There are a few counts of this clonotype. CDR3 loop: CATSVSGSYEQYF. The CDR3 DNA follows: TGTGCCACCAGTGTTAGCGGCTCCTACGAGCAGTACTTC. The chain employs TRBV24-1 and TRBJ2-7; a possible D gene is TRBD2 (6 bases). The V gene's germline CDR1 is KGHDR and CDR2 SFDVKD. Deletions cut 5 bases from V and 0 bases from J, with 7 bases between. This CDR3 spans 13 amino acids.

This clonotype was counted a single time. The chain is built from TRBV5-1 and TRBJ1-1; D perhaps matches TRBD1 (5 bases). Between the trimmed V and J ends, which lost 4 bases and 1 base, there was a span of 17 bases. The V gene's germline CDR1 is SGHRS and CDR2 YFSETQ. The CDR3 has 16 residues. CDR3 bases: TGCGCCAGCAGCCTGGGGGGAGCCCGCGGGAACACTGAAGCTTTCTTT. The encoded protein is CASSLGGARGNTEAFF.

The V and J genes are TRBV7-9 and TRBJ2-7; D remains unclear. The J call may be in error: the DNA end matches TRBJ2-5 better. The CDR3 runs 15 residues. CDR1 is SEHNR and CDR2 is FQNEAQ in the germline V gene (reference sequence). Here the CDR3 reads CASSSGPLYQETQYF. In DNA, the CDR3 is TGTGCCAGCAGCTCTGGACCCTTGTACCAAGAGACCCAGTACTTC.

The V gene is TRBV9, the J gene TRBJ2-3, with D possibly being TRBD1 (5 bases). The CDR3 is 23 amino acids. Germline lookup yields CDR1 SGDLS and CDR2 YYNGEE. Trimming stripped 4 bases from V and 2 bases from J, with 38 bases between. CDR3 nucleotide sequence: TGTGCCAGCAGCACAGAAAAGGGGCAAGGCCCGGGCAGTAGAAAAAGAATCACAGATACGCAGTATTTT. Encoded protein: CASSTEKGQGPGSRKRITDTQYF. Supplemented by reference TRBV9 and TRBJ2-3, the full variable domain reads DSGVTQTPKHLITATGQRVTLRCSPRSGDLSVYWYQQSLDQGLQFLIQYYNGEERAKGNILERFSAQQFPDLHSELNLSSLELGDSALYFCASSTEKGQGPGSRKRITDTQYFGPGTRLTVL.

This clonotype was found many times. V and J are TRBV29-1 and TRBJ2-7; 12 positions agree with TRBD1. The V gene's germline CDR1 is SQVTM and CDR2 ANQGSEA. V gave up 4 bases and J gave up 0 bases; unmatched junction bases: 7. This CDR3 is built from 16 residues. CDR3 loop: CSVVGQGAPSSYEQYF. The CDR3 DNA reads TGCAGCGTTGTGGGACAGGGGGCCCCCAGCTCCTACGAGCAGTACTTC.

The rearrangement joins TRBV15 to TRBJ1-5; D unclear. CDR3 length equals 16 residues. Looked up from germline, CDR1 is LNHNV and CDR2 is YYDKDF (reference sequence). Trimming took off 0 bases at V and 7 bases at J, with 16 bases between the two ends. The CDR3 region is CATSRDVAGSGQPQHF. In DNA form, the CDR3 reads TGTGCCACCAGCAGAGATGTTGCGGGGTCGGGACAGCCCCAGCATTTT.

Turning to this clonotype: Given a much more abundant clone one base away, this may be a read error. The rearrangement links TRBV5-1 to TRBJ2-3; 7 bases match TRBD2. The CDR3 has 15 residues. The V and J ends lost 1 base and 4 bases, in that order; junction bases with no gene match: 6. Germline-derived CDR1 and CDR2 are SGHRS and YFSETQ. This CDR3 is CASSLTASGADTQYF. The CDR3 DNA reads TGCGCCAGCAGCTTGACGGCTAGCGGAGCAGATACGCAGTATTTT.